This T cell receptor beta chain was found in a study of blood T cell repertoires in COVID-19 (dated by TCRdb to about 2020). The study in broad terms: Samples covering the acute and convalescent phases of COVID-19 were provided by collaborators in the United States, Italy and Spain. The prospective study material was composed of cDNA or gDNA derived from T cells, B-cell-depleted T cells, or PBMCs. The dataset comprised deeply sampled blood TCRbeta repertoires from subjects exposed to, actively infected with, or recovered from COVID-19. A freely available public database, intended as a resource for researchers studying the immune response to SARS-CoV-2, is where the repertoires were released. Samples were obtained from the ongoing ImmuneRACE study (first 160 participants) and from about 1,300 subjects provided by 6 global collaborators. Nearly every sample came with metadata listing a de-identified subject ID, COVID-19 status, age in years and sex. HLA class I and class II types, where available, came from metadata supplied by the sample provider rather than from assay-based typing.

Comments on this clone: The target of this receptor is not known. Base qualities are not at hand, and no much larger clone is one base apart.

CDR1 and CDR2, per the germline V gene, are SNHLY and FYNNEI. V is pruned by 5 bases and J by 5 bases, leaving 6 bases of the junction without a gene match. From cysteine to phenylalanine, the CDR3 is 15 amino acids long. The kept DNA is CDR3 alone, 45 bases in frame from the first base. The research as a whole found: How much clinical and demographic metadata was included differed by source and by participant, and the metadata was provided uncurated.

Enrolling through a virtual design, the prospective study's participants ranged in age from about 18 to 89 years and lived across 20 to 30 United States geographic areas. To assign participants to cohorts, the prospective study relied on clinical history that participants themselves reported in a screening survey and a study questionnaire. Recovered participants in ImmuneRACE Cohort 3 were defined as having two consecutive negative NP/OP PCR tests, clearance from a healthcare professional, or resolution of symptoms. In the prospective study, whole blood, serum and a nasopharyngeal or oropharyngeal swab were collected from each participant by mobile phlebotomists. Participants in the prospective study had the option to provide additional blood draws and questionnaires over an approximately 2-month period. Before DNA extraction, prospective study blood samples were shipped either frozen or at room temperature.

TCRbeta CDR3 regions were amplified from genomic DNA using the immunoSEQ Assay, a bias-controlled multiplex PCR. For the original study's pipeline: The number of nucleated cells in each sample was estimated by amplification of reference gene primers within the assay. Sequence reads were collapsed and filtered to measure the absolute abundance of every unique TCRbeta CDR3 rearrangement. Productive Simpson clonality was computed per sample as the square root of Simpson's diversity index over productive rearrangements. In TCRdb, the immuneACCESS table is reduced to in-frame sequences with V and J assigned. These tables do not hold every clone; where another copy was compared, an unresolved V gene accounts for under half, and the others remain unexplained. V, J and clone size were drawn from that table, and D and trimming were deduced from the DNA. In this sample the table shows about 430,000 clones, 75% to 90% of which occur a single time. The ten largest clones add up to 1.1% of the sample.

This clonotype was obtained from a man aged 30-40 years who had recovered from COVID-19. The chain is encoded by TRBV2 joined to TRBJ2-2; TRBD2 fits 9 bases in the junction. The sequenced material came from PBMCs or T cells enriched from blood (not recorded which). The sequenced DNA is TGTGCCAGCAGTTCTAGCGGGATGAGGACCGGGGAGCTGTTTTTT. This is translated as CASSSSGMRTGELFF.